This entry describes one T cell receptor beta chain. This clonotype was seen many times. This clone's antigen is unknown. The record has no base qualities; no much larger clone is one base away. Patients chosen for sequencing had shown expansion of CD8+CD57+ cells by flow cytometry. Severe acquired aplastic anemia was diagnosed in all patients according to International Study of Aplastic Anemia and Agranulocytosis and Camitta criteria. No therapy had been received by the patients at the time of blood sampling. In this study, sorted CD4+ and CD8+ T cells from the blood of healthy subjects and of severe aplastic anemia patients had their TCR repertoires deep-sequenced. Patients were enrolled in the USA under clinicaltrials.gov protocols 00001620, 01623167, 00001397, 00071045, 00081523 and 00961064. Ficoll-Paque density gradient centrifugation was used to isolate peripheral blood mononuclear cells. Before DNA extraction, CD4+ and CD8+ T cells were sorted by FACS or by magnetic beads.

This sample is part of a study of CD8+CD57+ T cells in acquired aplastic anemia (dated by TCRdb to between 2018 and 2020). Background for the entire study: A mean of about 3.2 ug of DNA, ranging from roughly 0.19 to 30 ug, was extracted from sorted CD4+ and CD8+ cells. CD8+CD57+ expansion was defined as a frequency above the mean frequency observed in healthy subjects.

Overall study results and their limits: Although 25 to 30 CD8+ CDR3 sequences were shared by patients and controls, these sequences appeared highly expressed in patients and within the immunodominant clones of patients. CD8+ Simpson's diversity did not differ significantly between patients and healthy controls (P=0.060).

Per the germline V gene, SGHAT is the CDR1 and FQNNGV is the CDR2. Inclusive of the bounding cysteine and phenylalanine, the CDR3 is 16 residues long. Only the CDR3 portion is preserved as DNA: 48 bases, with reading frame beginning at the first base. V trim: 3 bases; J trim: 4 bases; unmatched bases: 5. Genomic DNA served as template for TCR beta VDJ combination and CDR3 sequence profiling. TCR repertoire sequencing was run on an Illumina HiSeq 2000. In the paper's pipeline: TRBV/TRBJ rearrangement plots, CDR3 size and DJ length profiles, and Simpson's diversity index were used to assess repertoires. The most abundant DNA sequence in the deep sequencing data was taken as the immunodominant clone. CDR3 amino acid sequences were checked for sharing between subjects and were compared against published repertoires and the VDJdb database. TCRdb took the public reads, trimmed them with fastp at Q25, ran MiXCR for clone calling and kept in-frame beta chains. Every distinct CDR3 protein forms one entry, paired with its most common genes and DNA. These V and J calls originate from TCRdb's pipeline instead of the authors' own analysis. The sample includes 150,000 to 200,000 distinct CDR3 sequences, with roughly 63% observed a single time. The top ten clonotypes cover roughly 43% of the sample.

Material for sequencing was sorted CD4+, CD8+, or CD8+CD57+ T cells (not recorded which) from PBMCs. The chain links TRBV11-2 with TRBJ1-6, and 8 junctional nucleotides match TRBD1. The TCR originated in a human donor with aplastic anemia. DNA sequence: TGTGCCAGCAGCTTCCGGGACAGGAGGTATAATTCACCCCTCCACTTT. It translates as CASSFRDRRYNSPLHF.